These 20 T cell receptor beta chains were sequenced from one sample in a study of T cell repertoires in aging, cancer and after chemotherapy. The template was genomic DNA from peripheral blood, not RNA. Rearranged V-D-J TRB sequences were amplified with a mixed TRB-A/B primer pool. TCRdb ran MiXCR on the multiplex PCR reads and lists one entry per CDR3 protein. In the table there are around 7,000 distinct CDR3 sequences, 35% to 50% of which are singletons. The sample comprised blood. The receptors here all came from a human donor in good health.

The chain combines TRBV20-1 with TRBJ2-1; D possibly corresponds to TRBD1 (5 bases). The V gene's germline CDR1 is DFQATT and CDR2 SNEGSKA (reference sequence). The CDR3 runs 13 residues. V was shortened by 3 bases and J by 2 bases, with 8 bases between the two germline ends. CDR3 loop: CSASRAAYNEQFF. CDR3 DNA sequence: TGCAGTGCTAGCAGGGCTGCCTACAATGAGCAGTTCTTC.

The genes are TRBV5-1 and TRBJ2-3; unclear D gene. CDR3 size: 12 residues. Germline V CDR1 and CDR2: SGHRS, YFSETQ. V was clipped by 6 bases and J by 2 bases, with 7 bases between them. As DNA, the CDR3 is TGCGCCAGCAATAAGGACACAGATACGCAGTATTTT. It translates to CASNKDTDTQYF. Using reference TRBV5-1 and TRBJ2-3 for the parts outside the CDR3, the full variable domain is KAGVTQTPRYLIKTRGQQVTLSCSPISGHRSVSWYQQTPGQGLQFLFEYFSETQRNKGNFPGRFSGRQFSNSRSEMNVSTLELGDSALYLCASNKDTDTQYFGPGTRLTVL.

The chain uses TRBV28 and TRBJ1-2; the D gene is possibly TRBD1 (5 bases). Trimming took off 10 bases at V and 0 bases at J, with 9 bases between the two ends. The CDR3 loop spans 12 amino acids. Germline loops: CDR1 MDHEN, CDR2 SYDVKM. As DNA, the CDR3 is TGTGCCAACCAGGGTCCTAACTATGGCTACACCTTC. Protein sequence: CANQGPNYGYTF.

In this sample, this clonotype turned up a few times. The chain is built from TRBV27 and TRBJ1-5, with TRBD1 identical over 9 bases. Looked up from germline, CDR1 is MNHEY and CDR2 is SMNVEV (reference sequence). The CDR3 covers 14 residues. The J segment lost 6 bases and the V segment lost 6 bases, leaving 6 bases of the junction unmatched. Here the CDR3 DNA reads TGTGCCAGCAGGCGGACAGGGGAGACTCAGCCCCAGCATTTT. Amino acid sequence: CASRRTGETQPQHF.

The chain recombines TRBV11-2 with TRBJ2-7; 7 bases are a match to TRBD1. Per the germline V gene, CDR1 is SGHAT and CDR2 is FQNNGV. The length of the CDR3 is 15 residues. V was pared by 4 bases and J by 4 bases, with 10 bases of the junction left unmatched. This chain's CDR3 is CASSSSTGQLYEQYF. DNA of the CDR3: TGTGCCAGCAGCTCTAGTACGGGACAGCTATACGAGCAGTACTTC.

This clonotype has just a few counts. The V and J genes are TRBV6-5 and TRBJ1-2; D remains ambiguous. Trimming took off 6 bases at V and 4 bases at J, with 6 bases between the two ends. Germline V CDR1 and CDR2: MNHEY, SVGAGI. The CDR3 is 11 amino acids. The CDR3: CASRKIYGYTF. In nucleotides, the CDR3 is TGTGCCAGCAGGAAAATCTATGGCTACACCTTC.

This clonotype has only a few counts. The V gene is TRBV12-3 or TRBV12-4, the J gene TRBJ2-3, with D possibly matching TRBD1 (5 bases). This CDR3 contains 15 residues. V was shortened by 3 bases and J by 4 bases, with 14 bases between the two germline ends. CDR3 nucleotide sequence: TGTGCCAGCAGTTTGGCAGGGAATTCCGCAGATACGCAGTATTTT. Its protein is CASSLAGNSADTQYF.

This chain uses TRBV7-2 with TRBJ1-5, with D maybe TRBD1 (6 bases). From germline, CDR1 is SGHTA and CDR2 FQGNSA. CDR3 length: 14 residues. V lost 5 bases and J lost 4, with 12 bases in between. This CDR3 is CASSVDSSNQPQHF. CDR3 bases: TGTGCCAGCAGCGTGGACAGTTCGAATCAGCCCCAGCATTTT.

The chain employs TRBV6-1 and TRBJ1-1; D is unresolved. The V end lost 1 base, the J end lost 10 bases, and 13 bases lay between the germline ends. CDR1 is MNHNS, CDR2 SASEGT, per germline. The CDR3 covers 13 residues. CDR3 DNA: TGTGCCAGCAGTGAAGAGCCTATCAGCGGAGCTTTCTTT. It encodes CASSEEPISGAFF.

Details on this clonotype: Since a much larger clone is just one base distant, this may be a read error. The V gene is TRBV12-3 or TRBV12-4, the J gene TRBJ1-5; TRBD1 is a possible D gene (5 bases). This CDR3 has 14 amino acids. CDR3: CASSDSVGVQHQHF. For the CDR3, the DNA is TGTGCCAGCAGTGACTCAGTGGGGGTCCAGCACCAGCATTTT.

V is TRBV19 and J is TRBJ2-7, with no clear D. V was pared by 1 base and J by 3 bases, with 10 bases between. From germline, CDR1 is LNHDA and CDR2 SQIVND (reference sequence). The CDR3 length is 14 residues. This CDR3 reads CASSIGGTGYEQYF. The CDR3 DNA is TGTGCCAGTAGTATAGGAGGCACGGGCTACGAGCAGTACTTC.

The chain joins TRBV7-9 to TRBJ2-7, with a weak D call TRBD1 (5 bases). The germline V gene encodes CDR1 SEHNR and CDR2 FQNEAQ (reference sequence). Trimming pared 5 bases from V and 13 bases from J, leaving 18 bases between. This CDR3 comprises 12 residues. CDR3 DNA sequence: TGTGCCAGCAGCCGACCGCAGGGTGTGGTATACTTC. It encodes CASSRPQGVVYF.

The genes are TRBV14 and TRBJ2-7; D might be TRBD1 or TRBD2, each matching 5 bases. Germline assignment: CDR1 SGHDN and CDR2 FVKESK. The CDR3 loop spans 14 amino acids. Trimming stripped 4 bases from V and 4 bases from J, with 14 bases between. CDR3 in amino acids: CASSLRGDVYEQYF. CDR3 DNA sequence: TGTGCCAGCAGCCTTCGAGGGGATGTTTACGAGCAGTACTTC.

This sequence joins TRBV4-3 and TRBJ2-7; unclear D gene. The CDR3 extends over 16 amino acids. CDR1 is LGHNA, CDR2 YSLEER, per germline. V gave up 0 bases and J gave up 0 bases, with 12 bases separating them. The CDR3 DNA is TGCGCCAGCAGCCAAGATCCCCAGTCTTACTCCTACGAGCAGTACTTC. It codes for CASSQDPQSYSYEQYF.

DNA of the CDR3: TGTGCCAGCAGAGGGGAAGGGAACGGCAATCAGCCCCAGCATTTT. Amino acid sequence: CASRGEGNGNQPQHF. The chain combines TRBV12-3 or TRBV12-4 with TRBJ1-5, with TRBD1 as a possible D gene (5 bases). This CDR3 has 15 amino acids. Trimming removed 6 bases from V and 2 bases from J, with 14 bases in between.

A few counts support this clonotype. V usage is TRBV7-2 and J usage is TRBJ2-6; D uncertain. Between the trimmed V and J ends, which lost 2 bases and 2 bases, there was a span of 10 bases. Germline loops: CDR1 SGHTA, CDR2 FQGNSA. The CDR3 is 16 amino acids. The CDR3 loop is CASSLTRLTGANVLTF. CDR3 in DNA: TGTGCCAGCAGCTTAACCAGGCTGACTGGGGCCAACGTCCTGACTTTC.

The table lists this clonotype with a few counts. The rearrangement links TRBV6-5 to TRBJ1-2, with 8 positions matching TRBD1. In germline, CDR1 is MNHEY, CDR2 SVGAGI. This CDR3 has 15 amino acids. V trimming: 5 bases; J trimming: 7 bases; junction bases outside the gene matches: 12. The CDR3 protein is CASSNDRDRLRGYTF. CDR3 nucleotide sequence: TGTGCCAGCAGTAACGACCGGGACAGGCTGCGTGGCTACACCTTC.

The sample holds a few counts of this clonotype. The CDR3 protein is CASKAGGRNEQFF. DNA of the CDR3: TGTGCCAGCAAGGCGGGGGGGCGGAATGAGCAGTTCTTC. The genes are TRBV27 and TRBJ2-1; 9 bases are a match to TRBD2. CDR1 and CDR2 (germline): MNHEY, SMNVEV (reference sequence). V lost 7 bases, J lost 7 bases, and 5 bases stayed unmatched. This CDR3 spans 13 amino acids.

The rearrangement uses TRBV24-1 and TRBJ1-2; D unresolved. Germline V CDR1 and CDR2: KGHDR, SFDVKD. Trimming took 5 bases from V and 6 from J, leaving 12 bases between them. The CDR3 runs 13 residues. The CDR3 sequence: CATSGGASNGYTF. CDR3 nucleotide sequence: TGTGCCACCAGTGGGGGAGCCTCCAATGGCTACACCTTC.

This clonotype has a handful of counts. V and J are TRBV19 and TRBJ2-5; D perhaps matches TRBD2 (7 bases). The CDR3 spans 15 residues. CDR1 is LNHDA and CDR2 is SQIVND in the germline V gene (reference sequence). Deletions cut 7 bases from V and 4 bases from J, with 19 bases between. The DNA of the CDR3 is TGTGCCAGTACCCTAGGTGGGGGGGCGGCAGAGACCCAGTACTTC. It yields the protein CASTLGGGAAETQYF.